The sequence of this TCR beta chain was determined in a study of T cell responses to AZD1222 COVID-19 vaccine. Regarding the study as a whole: Among spike-specific TCRs, nearly half reportedly target unmutated variant regions. Every sample of the repertoires postdated the peak T cell response. Possibly, clonal diversity was underestimated; donors were largely white British and included more females.

Trimming removed 3 bases from V and 7 bases from J; junction bases left unmatched: 10. The CDR3 is 16 residues long. CDR1 and CDR2 from the germline V gene are SGDLS and YYNGEE. With respect to this clone: The antigen remains undetermined.

Produced via immunoSEQ multiplex PCR; TCRdb's table is partial and in-frame only. The data contain about 60,000 clones, 84% of them singletons. The source material was peripheral blood, sampled on day 0 of AZD1222 vaccination. J is TRBJ1-6 and V is TRBV9, with 7 positions matching TRBD1. This clonotype was sampled from an adult in good health. CDR3 in DNA: TGTGCCAGCAGCGGGCCCCCCCGGGACAGAAATTCACCCCTCCACTTT. The encoded protein is CASSGPPRDRNSPLHF. Full variable domain (rest looked up from reference TRBV9 and TRBJ1-6): DSGVTQTPKHLITATGQRVTLRCSPRSGDLSVYWYQQSLDQGLQFLIQYYNGEERAKGNILERFSAQQFPDLHSELNLSSLELGDSALYFCASSGPPRDRNSPLHFGNGTRLTVT.